These 26 T cell receptor beta chains were sequenced from one sample in a study of regulatory T cells in long-lasting Graves disease. This sample's time point: newly diagnosed GD, antithyroid drugs for less than 3 months. TCR sequences were obtained from RNA taken from PBMCs. Arm-PCR of CDR3 regions and iRepertoire HTBI primers were used to build TCR beta libraries. MiXCR was run by TCRdb on the multiplex PCR reads, yielding one entry per CDR3 protein. The sample contains about 560,000 distinct CDR3 sequences, 15% to 20% of which appear only once. These data also featured in a second study, about T cells in Graves' hyperthyroidism and ophthalmopathy.

Material: peripheral blood mononuclear cells (PBMCs), obtained at new diagnosis, from a patient treated with antithyroid drugs. All receptors derive from a young man with Graves disease.

This clonotype has only a few counts. The V call is TRBV11-2, the J call TRBJ2-4; tentatively, D is TRBD1 (6 bases). The V and J ends lost 4 bases and 0 bases respectively, with 22 bases between them. Germline V gene data show CDR1 as SGHAT and CDR2 as FQNNGV. The CDR3 covers 19 residues. The CDR3 region has the DNA TGTGCCAGCAGCTCCTGGACAGAACCCTCCTTCCTAGCCAAAAACATTCAGTACTTC. This codes for CASSSWTEPSFLAKNIQYF.

In the case of this clonotype: Relative to the germline gene, one junction end is altered; a read error may explain this. CDR3 DNA: TGTGCCAGCAGCCAAGGGTTCAGGGTCAGCAATCAGCCCCAGCATTTT. The encoded protein is CASSQGFRVSNQPQHF. The chain couples TRBV4-1 to TRBJ1-5; D perhaps matches TRBD1 (5 bases). This CDR3 has 16 amino acids. Germline loops: CDR1 MGHRA, CDR2 YSYEKL.

This clonotype was seen many times. The chain joins TRBV6-1 to TRBJ1-2, with a possible D match to TRBD1 (5 bases). Trimming cost V 10 bases and J 4 bases, with 19 bases left between them. CDR3 length equals 14 residues. Germline V CDR1 and CDR2: MNHNS, SASEGT. CDR3 coding DNA: TGTGCCACCCCCAGGGAGATTACAGCCTATGGCTACACCTTC. Protein: CATPREITAYGYTF.

This clonotype was seen ten or more times. V and J are TRBV3-1 and TRBJ2-3; a weak D match, TRBD1 (5 bases). Germline assignment: CDR1 LGHDT and CDR2 YNNKEL (reference sequence). The V end was cut by 4 bases, the J end by 4 bases, with 9 bases between. The CDR3 totals 13 residues. The CDR3 DNA is TGTGCCAGCAGCCCTGTAGGGGCAGATACGCAGTATTTT. Its protein is CASSPVGADTQYF.

This clonotype was detected many times. The rearrangement links TRBV11-2 to TRBJ2-7; TRBD2 is a possible D gene (5 bases). Germline V gene sequence: CDR1 SGHAT, CDR2 FQNNGV. Trimming shortened V by 1 base and J by 2 bases, and 9 bases separated the two germline ends. This CDR3 spans 14 amino acids. The CDR3 sequence is CASSLAGSAYEQYF. In DNA, the CDR3 is TGTGCCAGCAGCTTAGCGGGGAGTGCCTACGAGCAGTACTTC.

This clonotype was seen at least ten times. The rearrangement links TRBV5-1 to TRBJ1-5; no reliable D call. The V end was cut by 2 bases, the J end by 5 bases, with 14 bases between. This CDR3 has 15 residues. CDR1 and CDR2 (germline): SGHRS, YFSETQ. CDR3 protein: CASSFSPSADQPQHF. CDR3 nucleotide sequence: TGCGCCAGCAGCTTCAGCCCCTCGGCGGATCAGCCCCAGCATTTT.

At least ten counts were recorded for this clonotype. The CDR3 protein is CASTARGQVLSGYTF. CDR3 nucleotide sequence: TGTGCCAGCACCGCAAGAGGACAGGTACTAAGTGGCTACACCTTC. The chain links TRBV27 to TRBJ1-2; 7 bases fit TRBD1. V lost 7 bases and J lost 7; bases outside the gene matches: 15. The CDR3 extends over 15 amino acids. Germline V lookup: CDR1 MNHEY, CDR2 SMNVEV (reference sequence).

This clonotype was recorded at least ten times. The rearrangement joins TRBV3-1 to TRBJ1-3, with D maybe TRBD1 (6 bases). The CDR3 is made up of 15 amino acids. The ends were cut back, 6 bases at V and 0 bases at J, with 12 bases in the middle. The V gene's germline CDR1 is LGHDT and CDR2 YNNKEL (reference sequence). The CDR3 nucleotides are TGTGCCAGCAGTCAGGGGCGGAGCTCTGGAAACACCATATATTTT. Its translation: CASSQGRSSGNTIYF.

This clonotype was picked up many times. The J gene is TRBJ2-6, the V gene TRBV12-3 or TRBV12-4; unclear D gene. The V gene lost 7 bases and the J gene lost 0 bases, with 7 bases spanning the gap. The CDR3 extends over 14 amino acids. DNA for the CDR3: TGTGCCAGCAAGGGTCTCTCTGGGGCCAACGTCCTGACTTTC. This sequence encodes CASKGLSGANVLTF.

This clonotype appeared a few times. The CDR3 DNA reads TGTGCCTGGAGTGTGTCGGGTTCTGGAAACACCATATATTTT. Amino acid sequence: CAWSVSGSGNTIYF. This sequence joins TRBV30 and TRBJ1-3, with no clear D. The V end lost 0 bases, the J end lost 1 base, and 7 bases lay between the germline ends. The germline V gene has CDR1 GTSNPN and CDR2 SVGIG (reference sequence). The CDR3 is made up of 14 amino acids.

This clonotype came up many times. The rearrangement uses TRBV28 and TRBJ2-1; tentative D call: TRBD2 (5 bases). The CDR3 contains 15 residues. CDR1 is MDHEN, CDR2 SYDVKM, per germline. Trimming removed 6 bases at V and 9 bases at J, with 21 bases between. Here the CDR3 DNA reads TGTGCCAGCAGCTCGCGGGCAGGCAAAGGTGGTGAGCAGTTCTTC. This translates into CASSSRAGKGGEQFF. Based on the CDR3 plus reference TRBV28 and TRBJ2-1, the full variable domain is DVKVTQSSRYLVKRTGEKVFLECVQDMDHENMFWYRQDPGLGLRLIYFSYDVKMKEKGDIPEGYSVSREKKERFSLILESASTNQTSMYLCASSSRAGKGGEQFFGPGTRLTVL.

The chain combines TRBV2 with TRBJ2-3; a weak D match, TRBD2 (6 bases). This CDR3 comprises 15 residues. Germline CDR1 and CDR2: SNHLY and FYNNEI. V was pared by 6 bases and J by 4 bases, with 17 bases between. The CDR3 is CASRSTSFSADTQYF. As DNA, the CDR3 is TGTGCCAGCAGGAGCACTAGCTTTAGCGCAGATACGCAGTATTTT.

Details on this clonotype: This may come from a read error, since a much larger clone is one base off. The rearrangement uses TRBV7-9 and TRBJ2-1; TRBD1 aligns across 7 bases. The CDR3 is 16 amino acids. The V gene's germline CDR1 is SEHNR and CDR2 FQNEAQ (reference sequence). The CDR3 sequence: CASSVRGSRPVNERFF. The CDR3 DNA sequence: TGTGCCAGCAGCGTCAGGGGGTCAAGGCCAGTGAATGAGCGGTTCTTC.

This clonotype appeared many times. This chain uses TRBV7-2 with TRBJ1-5; no reliable D call. CDR1 SGHTA and CDR2 FQGNSA come from the germline V gene. The V gene lost 1 base and the J gene lost 4 bases, with 8 bases spanning the gap. There are 14 residues in the CDR3. The CDR3 sequence is CASSLEGGNQPQHF. CDR3 sequence (DNA): TGTGCCAGCAGCTTAGAGGGCGGAAATCAGCCCCAGCATTTT.

This clonotype has only a few counts. A read error may be the cause here, since a much bigger clone is one base away. The chain combines TRBV12-3 or TRBV12-4 with TRBJ1-1, with D tentatively TRBD1 (5 bases). There are 14 residues in the CDR3. The CDR3 loop reads CASSSWGPNIEAFF. In DNA, the CDR3 is TGTGCCAGCAGTTCTTGGGGCCCGAACATTGAAGCTTTCTTT.

This clonotype was counted at least ten times. The chain joins TRBV6-2 or TRBV6-3 to TRBJ2-1; TRBD2 aligns across 11 bases. V lost 2 bases to trimming and J lost 4 bases; unmatched junction nucleotides: 19. The CDR3 has 21 amino acids. The V gene's germline CDR1 is MNHEY and CDR2 SVGEGT. CDR3 bases: TGTGCCAGCAGTTACCCCAACATGGCTAGCGGGAGGTTTTATCTGTACAATGAGCAGTTCTTC. This encodes CASSYPNMASGRFYLYNEQFF.

As regards this clonotype: A much larger clone is a single base away; this may be a read error. The rearrangement uses TRBV12-3 or TRBV12-4 and TRBJ1-1, with D unresolved. The V and J ends lost 5 bases and 4 bases respectively, with 11 bases between them. The CDR3 has 13 amino acids. CDR3 in amino acids: CASSGSLGTEAFF. The CDR3 region has the DNA TGTGCCAGCAGTGGCAGCCTGGGCACTGAAGCTTTCTTT.

This clonotype turned up a few times. The chain joins TRBV19 to TRBJ2-7; unclear D gene. Between the trimmed V and J ends, which lost 3 bases and 3 bases, there was a span of 9 bases. There are 13 residues in the CDR3. CDR1 is LNHDA, CDR2 SQIVND, per germline (reference sequence). In DNA form, the CDR3 reads TGTGCCAGTAGTATGGAACTTAACTACGAGCAGTACTTC. Translating it yields CASSMELNYEQYF.

In its sample, this clonotype was seen a few times. The missing conserved phenylalanine or tryptophan at the end of this CDR3 makes a read error likely. The DNA is omitted, as the CDR3 cannot be located on it reliably, and the CDR3 follows TCRdb's listing. V and J are TRBV12-3 or TRBV12-4 and TRBJ1-2; TRBD1 reflects the table's D call only, with no check against the DNA. The CDR3 adds up to 11 amino acids, both ends counted. The CDR3: CASSLDRALSL.

This chain uses TRBV19 with TRBJ1-2; perhaps TRBD1 as D (5 bases). V was shortened by 6 bases and J by 3 bases, with 20 bases between the two germline ends. Germline V gives CDR1 LNHDA, CDR2 SQIVND (reference sequence). The CDR3 has 16 amino acids. The CDR3 here is CASRYGQGGRYYGYTF. CDR3 nucleotides: TGTGCCAGTAGGTACGGGCAGGGAGGTCGGTACTATGGCTACACCTTC.

The CDR3 region has the DNA TGTGCCAGCTCACCACCTCTTACTAGCGGGAGTGGTGAGCAGTTCTTC. Residues: CASSPPLTSGSGEQFF. This chain links TRBV18 with TRBJ2-1, with 11 bases aligning to TRBD2. The CDR3 has 16 amino acids. Germline CDR1 KGHSH, CDR2 LQKENI. The junction had 7 bases not matched to a gene; V was cut back by 0 bases and J by 9 bases. Based on the CDR3 plus reference TRBV18 and TRBJ2-1, the full variable domain is NAGVMQNPRHLVRRRGQEARLRCSPMKGHSHVYWYRQLPEEGLKFMVYLQKENIIDESGMPKERFSAEFPKEGPSILRIQQVVRGDSAAYFCASSPPLTSGSGEQFFGPGTRLTVL.

This clonotype came up many times. The CDR3 bases are TGCGCCAGCAGGGTTGCACCGGGACAATTCCCGAATGAGCAGTTCTTC. It yields the protein CASRVAPGQFPNEQFF. The chain has TRBV5-1 and TRBJ2-1; weak D call: TRBD1 (6 bases). CDR3 length: 16 amino acids. Germline V lookup: CDR1 SGHRS, CDR2 YFSETQ. V dropped 5 bases and J dropped 7 bases, with 22 bases sitting between them.

The table lists this clonotype with a few counts. The rearrangement joins TRBV6-1 to TRBJ2-2; the match to TRBD1 covers 7 bases. V shed 6 bases, J shed 2 bases, and the junction held 6 bases outside the gene matches. This CDR3 is built from 15 residues. CDR1 MNHNS and CDR2 SASEGT come from the germline V gene. Here the CDR3 reads CASRPSGGNTGELFF. The CDR3 DNA follows: TGTGCCAGCAGACCCTCAGGGGGAAACACCGGGGAGCTGTTTTTT.

The V call is TRBV7-2, the J call TRBJ2-6; 7 nucleotides line up with TRBD1. This CDR3 is 18 amino acids long. J was trimmed by 0 bases and V by 5 bases; bases with no gene match: 10. Germline CDR1 SGHTA, CDR2 FQGNSA. This chain's CDR3 is CASSRSGTVVSGANVLTF. The CDR3 DNA follows: TGTGCCAGCAGCCGCTCCGGGACAGTAGTCTCTGGGGCCAACGTCCTGACTTTC.

V is TRBV9 and J is TRBJ1-1; perhaps TRBD1 as D (6 bases). CDR1 SGDLS and CDR2 YYNGEE come from the germline V gene. Deletions cut 3 bases from V and 4 bases from J, with 19 bases between. CDR3 size: 16 residues. Here the CDR3 reads CASSDGGGELPTEAFF. The CDR3 region has the DNA TGTGCCAGCAGCGACGGGGGCGGGGAGCTCCCCACTGAAGCTTTCTTT. The full variable domain, with the rest looked up from reference TRBV9 and TRBJ1-1, is DSGVTQTPKHLITATGQRVTLRCSPRSGDLSVYWYQQSLDQGLQFLIQYYNGEERAKGNILERFSAQQFPDLHSELNLSSLELGDSALYFCASSDGGGELPTEAFFGQGTRLTVV.

This clonotype was counted between two and nine times. The CDR3 sequence: CASSRGQAARGYTF. The CDR3 DNA sequence: TGTGCCAGCAGCCGGGGACAGGCCGCACGTGGCTACACCTTC. The chain employs TRBV3-1 and TRBJ1-2, with TRBD1 matching over 8 bases. The CDR3 length is 14 residues. Germline CDR1 reads LGHDT; CDR2 reads YNNKEL (reference sequence). The J segment lost 7 bases and the V segment lost 4 bases, leaving 8 bases of the junction unmatched.